The TCR beta chain described here comes from a study of a mutant IDH1 vaccine in newly diagnosed glioma. Libraries were prepared by immunoSEQ multiplex PCR; TCRdb keeps only in-frame clonotypes and omits some of them. The sample shows tens of thousands of clones, 80% of them seen only once. A word on this clone: What it recognizes is unknown.

The time point was: week 11, during vaccination. Vaccination used 300 ug of mutant IDH1 20-mer peptide per dose, with topical imiquimod. Germline CDR1 and CDR2: SEHNR and FQNEAQ (reference sequence). V lost 5 bases to trimming and J lost 5 bases, with 8 bases between them. This CDR3 spans 12 amino acids. The clonotype was recovered from a man aged 50 to 59 with glioma. This chain uses TRBV7-9 with TRBJ2-3, with D unresolved. The sample in question was PBMCs, obtained from a glioma patient whose treatment included an IDH1 peptide vaccine. CDR3 in DNA: TGTGCCAGCAGCCATTTAAGAGATACGCAGTATTTT. It is translated as CASSHLRDTQYF.